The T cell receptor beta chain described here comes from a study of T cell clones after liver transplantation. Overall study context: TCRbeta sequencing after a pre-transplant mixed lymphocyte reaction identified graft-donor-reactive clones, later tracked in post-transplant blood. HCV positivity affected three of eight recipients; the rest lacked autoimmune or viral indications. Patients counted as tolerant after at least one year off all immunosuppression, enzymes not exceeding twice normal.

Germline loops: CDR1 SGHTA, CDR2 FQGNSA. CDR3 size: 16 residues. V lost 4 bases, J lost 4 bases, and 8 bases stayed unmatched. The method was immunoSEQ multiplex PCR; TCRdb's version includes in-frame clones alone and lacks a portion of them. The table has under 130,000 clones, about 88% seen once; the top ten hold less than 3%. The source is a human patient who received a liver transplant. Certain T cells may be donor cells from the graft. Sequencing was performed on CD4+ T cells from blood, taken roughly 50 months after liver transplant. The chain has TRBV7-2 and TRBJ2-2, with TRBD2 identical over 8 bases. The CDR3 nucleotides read TGTGCCAGCAGCTCCTACGGGGGGGCGGGCACCGGGGAGCTGTTTTTT. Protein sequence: CASSSYGGAGTGELFF.